Shown below are 17 T cell receptor beta chains from a single sample sequenced in a study of identical twins. MiXCR, applied by TCRdb to the 5' RACE reads, yields one record per CDR3 protein. Among 500,000 to 550,000 distinct CDR3 sequences listed, less than 25% were seen once. Separately, the same data were catalogued under a study of T cells expressing NK-cell markers.

Sequencing was performed on CD4+ T cells sorted from blood. All receptors come from a woman aged 18-35 years in good health.

The gene calls are TRBV5-1 and TRBJ2-3, with TRBD2 identical over 8 bases. The CDR3 spans 16 residues. Germline loops: CDR1 SGHRS, CDR2 YFSETQ. V shed 0 bases, J shed 3 bases, and the junction held 6 bases outside the gene matches. CDR3 sequence reads: CASSLGRGGRTDTQYF. CDR3 bases: TGCGCCAGCAGCTTGGGCCGGGGGGGAAGGACAGATACGCAGTATTTT. The whole variable domain, remainder taken from reference TRBV5-1 and TRBJ2-3, is KAGVTQTPRYLIKTRGQQVTLSCSPISGHRSVSWYQQTPGQGLQFLFEYFSETQRNKGNFPGRFSGRQFSNSRSEMNVSTLELGDSALYLCASSLGRGGRTDTQYFGPGTRLTVL.

CDR3 loop: CASSPYSGWQGGETGELFF. CDR3 DNA: TGTGCCAGCAGTCCTTACTCTGGGTGGCAGGGGGGCGAAACCGGGGAGCTGTTTTTT. The rearrangement joins TRBV2 to TRBJ2-2; TRBD1 might be the D (7 bases). The germline gives CDR1 SNHLY, CDR2 FYNNEI. The CDR3 has 19 amino acids. Trimming took 5 bases from V and 5 from J, leaving 27 bases between them.

J is TRBJ2-7 and V is TRBV5-4; TRBD2 is a possible D gene (6 bases). Germline assignment: CDR1 SGHNT and CDR2 YYREEE (reference sequence). The CDR3 consists of 13 residues. The ends were cut back, 4 bases at V and 0 bases at J, with 8 bases in the middle. CDR3 protein: CASSGGNSYEQYF. In DNA, the CDR3 is TGTGCCAGCAGCGGCGGGAACTCCTACGAGCAGTACTTC.

This clonotype has only a few counts. The chain couples TRBV20-1 to TRBJ2-5; D gene ambiguous. The length of the CDR3 is 12 residues. The V end lost 7 bases, the J end lost 4 bases, and 13 bases lay between the germline ends. Germline V gene lookup returns CDR1 DFQATT and CDR2 SNEGSKA (reference sequence). The CDR3 DNA reads as TGCAGTGTGGTCTCCCGGGTAGAGACCCAGTACTTC. Translated, it gives CSVVSRVETQYF.

The DNA for the CDR3 is TGTGCCAGCAGTTACTCGAGCAGTAGCGGGGGGTACGAGCAGTACTTC. It translates to CASSYSSSSGGYEQYF. V gene TRBV6-5 combines with J gene TRBJ2-7; 10 bases map to TRBD2. Germline V lookup: CDR1 MNHEY, CDR2 SVGAGI. The CDR3 spans 16 residues. V lost 0 bases and J lost 4; bases outside the gene matches: 6.

The chain recombines TRBV4-1 with TRBJ2-5; TRBD2 agrees at 9 bases. In germline, CDR1 is MGHRA, CDR2 YSYEKL. This CDR3 has 13 residues. Germline trimming cut 6 bases from V and 5 bases from J; bases unmatched to any gene: 4. DNA for the CDR3: TGCGCCAGCAGGGCTAGCGGGAAGGAGACCCAGTACTTC. The encoded protein is CASRASGKETQYF.

This clonotype was recorded a few times. The chain employs TRBV12-3 or TRBV12-4 and TRBJ1-1; D is uncertain. This CDR3 contains 12 residues. Trimming took 0 bases from V and 12 from J, leaving 11 bases between them. CDR3 nucleotides: TGTGCCAGCAGTTTAGCGGACGGCAGGACTTTCTTT. Encoded protein: CASSLADGRTFF.

This clonotype came up a few times. The chain couples TRBV5-5 to TRBJ2-5; unclear D gene. Germline V gene data show CDR1 as SGHKS and CDR2 as YYEKEE (reference sequence). This CDR3 is built from 15 residues. Trimming took 2 bases from V and 1 from J, leaving 12 bases between them. The CDR3: CASSFRPGGQETQYF. The DNA for the CDR3 is TGTGCCAGCAGCTTTCGTCCTGGCGGCCAAGAGACCCAGTACTTC.

This clonotype was counted a few times. The chain has TRBV6-2 or TRBV6-3 and TRBJ1-1; perhaps TRBD1 as D (6 bases). Germline V gene lookup returns CDR1 MNHEY and CDR2 SVGEGT. Trimming left V 2 bases short and J 5 bases short, with 9 bases between. The CDR3 is 13 residues long. The CDR3, as DNA: TGTGCCAGCAGTTACGGTGACAGGACTGAAGCTTTCTTT. This translates into CASSYGDRTEAFF.

This clonotype was picked up a small number of times. This chain links TRBV4-3 with TRBJ2-1; D is ambiguous. The CDR3 loop spans 15 amino acids. The germline V gene has CDR1 LGHNA and CDR2 YSLEER. The V gene lost 4 bases and the J gene lost 0 bases, with 10 bases spanning the gap. Here the CDR3 reads CASSPTQSSYNEQFF. The CDR3 DNA reads TGCGCCAGCAGCCCAACCCAGAGCTCCTACAATGAGCAGTTCTTC.

Only a few counts were recorded for this clonotype. The chain has TRBV6-5 and TRBJ1-1, with D unresolved. V gave up 7 bases and J gave up 2 bases, with 8 bases separating them. CDR1 is MNHEY, CDR2 SVGAGI, per germline. CDR3 length: 12 residues. This chain's CDR3 is CASTNRNTEAFF. For the CDR3, the DNA is TGTGCCAGCACAAACAGAAACACTGAAGCTTTCTTT.

The chain's CDR3 is CSVGSAGKLETQYF. In DNA form, the CDR3 reads TGCAGTGTTGGGTCGGCAGGCAAGTTAGAGACCCAGTACTTC. The rearrangement joins TRBV20-1 to TRBJ2-5; D is undetermined. V was trimmed by 7 bases and J by 4 bases, leaving 19 bases between them. Germline V gene lookup returns CDR1 DFQATT and CDR2 SNEGSKA (reference sequence). CDR3 length equals 14 residues.

The chain combines TRBV20-1 with TRBJ2-3; TRBD2 agrees at 7 bases. With 4 bases clipped from V and 6 bases from J, the junction kept 13 bases outside the gene matches. CDR3 size: 15 residues. Germline CDR1 is DFQATT and CDR2 is SNEGSKA (reference sequence). CDR3 nucleotides: TGCAGTGCTACCCGACTCAGCGGGGCATCCGATACGCAGTATTTT. It specifies CSATRLSGASDTQYF.

This clonotype was counted only a few times. The rearrangement joins TRBV11-2 to TRBJ2-3; the D is unclear. V gave up 5 bases and J gave up 0 bases, with 12 bases separating them. The CDR3 runs 15 residues. Germline V lookup: CDR1 SGHAT, CDR2 FQNNGV. CDR3 residues: CASSAIDSSTDTQYF. The CDR3 DNA reads as TGTGCCAGCAGCGCCATAGACTCTAGCACAGATACGCAGTATTTT.

The chain combines TRBV3-1 with TRBJ2-7, with 8 bases aligning to TRBD1. The CDR3 runs 13 residues. Trimming at V came to 4 bases and at J to 6 bases, leaving 5 bases not matched to a gene. CDR1 and CDR2 from the germline V gene are LGHDT and YNNKEL (reference sequence). CDR3 in DNA: TGTGCCAGCAGCCGACAGGGGATGGGCGAGCAGTACTTC. This codes for CASSRQGMGEQYF.

The rearrangement joins TRBV30 to TRBJ2-2; 8 nucleotides line up with TRBD2. The CDR3 loop spans 15 amino acids. The ends lost 4 bases at V and 6 bases at J; junction bases unmatched: 10. CDR1 is GTSNPN, CDR2 SVGIG, per germline (reference sequence). In nucleotides, the CDR3 is TGTGCCTGGACGGTCGGGAGGGCCCCGGCCGGGGAGCTGTTTTTT. Amino acid sequence: CAWTVGRAPAGELFF. The full variable domain, rest sourced from reference TRBV30 and TRBJ2-2, is SQTIHQWPATLVQPVGSPLSLECTVEGTSNPNLYWYRQAAGRGLQLLFYSVGIGQISSEVPQNLSASRPQDRQFILSSKKLLLSDSGFYLCAWTVGRAPAGELFFGEGSRLTVL.

The V call is TRBV5-1, the J call TRBJ2-3; 13 bases are a match to TRBD2. Germline V gives CDR1 SGHRS, CDR2 YFSETQ. This CDR3 has 13 amino acids. The V and J ends lost 7 bases and 4 bases, in that order; junction bases with no gene match: 0. The CDR3 DNA is TGCGCCAGCGGGACTAGCGGGGCAGATACGCAGTATTTT. As protein: CASGTSGADTQYF.